Described below is a single TCR beta chain sequence and its context. The Seattle patients joined while their infection was active and were tracked longitudinally afterward. Germline CDR1 reads MNHEY; CDR2 reads SVGAGI. CDR3 length equals 14 residues. V gave up 6 bases and J gave up 5 bases; unmatched junction bases: 7. This entry is derived from a study of blood T cell repertoires in COVID-19. Study details: PBMCs, B-cell-depleted T cells, or T cells provided the cDNA or gDNA that made up the material.

Authors' analysis steps: Reference gene primers were amplified, and this amplification served to estimate nucleated cell counts. The table came from immunoSEQ multiplex PCR; TCRdb's copy has only in-frame clones and leaves some out. For V, J and clone size, that table is used; D and trimming come from the DNA. The table records about 120,000 clones, 90% of them present only once. Material for sequencing was peripheral blood. V is TRBV6-5 and J is TRBJ2-1; 7 bases line up with TRBD1. The source of this sequence is an older woman with COVID-19, enrolled during active disease. CDR3 in DNA: TGTGCCAGCAGGACAACCGACAGGGACAATGAGCAGTTCTTC. Protein: CASRTTDRDNEQFF.